These 32 T cell receptor beta chains were sequenced from one sample in a study of shared clonotypes between healthy human individuals. Only in-frame clones appear in the TCRdb table, and some are missing; sequencing was by immunoSEQ multiplex PCR. The data contain about 680,000 clones, 90% to 95% of them singletons. Positively selected for CCR7, the CD45RO-negative cells used as naive CD8 cells excluded terminally differentiated effector memory CD45RA+ cells. Specimen: naive CD8+ T cells sorted from blood. Receptors originate from a man aged 25-45 years in good health.

This sequence joins TRBV28 and TRBJ2-2; TRBD1 matches at 7 bases. V shed 8 bases and J 0 bases; nucleotides not matched to a gene: 3. This CDR3 is built from 14 residues. CDR1 MDHEN and CDR2 SYDVKM come from the germline V gene. CDR3 residues: CASETGANTGELFF. CDR3 DNA sequence: TGTGCCAGCGAAACAGGGGCGAACACCGGGGAGCTGTTTTTT.

J is TRBJ1-4 and V is TRBV10-3; D is unclear. CDR1 is ENHRY, CDR2 SYGVKD, per germline. This CDR3 comprises 15 residues. The V gene lost 3 bases and the J gene lost 1 base, with 9 bases spanning the gap. DNA for the CDR3: TGTGCCATCAGTGACGGTGGCAGAACTAATGAAAAACTGTTTTTT. It translates to CAISDGGRTNEKLFF.

The gene calls are TRBV4-1 and TRBJ2-1; 9 bases align to TRBD2. Germline assignment: CDR1 MGHRA and CDR2 YSYEKL. This CDR3 region has 15 residues. After removal of 0 bases from V and 8 bases from J, the junction contained 5 bases not matched to a gene. CDR3 amino acids: CASSQEQREEDEQFF. DNA of the CDR3: TGCGCCAGCAGCCAAGAACAGCGGGAGGAGGATGAGCAGTTCTTC.

The CDR3 DNA follows: TGTGCCAGCAGCCCCGGACAGGGTGGACTTCAGCCCCAGCATTTT. It specifies CASSPGQGGLQPQHF. The V call is TRBV11-2, the J call TRBJ1-5; 8 bases fit TRBD1. V was clipped by 5 bases and J by 6 bases; unmatched bases: 9. CDR3 length: 15 residues. Germline lookup yields CDR1 SGHAT and CDR2 FQNNGV.

The chain couples TRBV7-9 to TRBJ1-1, with TRBD1 matching 7 bases. CDR1 and CDR2 from the germline V gene are SEHNR and FQNEAQ (reference sequence). This CDR3 contains 15 residues. With V trimmed by 3 bases and J by 1 base, 5 bases remained unmatched. CDR3 loop: CASSFPDRANTEAFF. The CDR3 DNA sequence: TGTGCCAGCAGCTTCCCCGACAGGGCGAACACTGAAGCTTTCTTT.

The chain joins TRBV9 to TRBJ2-1, with D uncertain. The V and J ends lost 2 bases and 5 bases respectively, with 8 bases between them. CDR3 length: 13 residues. The germline V gene encodes CDR1 SGDLS and CDR2 YYNGEE. CDR3 protein: CASSVPSDNEQFF. The CDR3 DNA is TGTGCCAGCAGCGTCCCGTCGGACAATGAGCAGTTCTTC.

V is TRBV5-1 and J is TRBJ2-3; 13 bases line up with TRBD2. V dropped 3 bases and J dropped 5; count of bases not matched to a gene: 9. Germline loops: CDR1 SGHRS, CDR2 YFSETQ. The CDR3 is 17 residues long. The CDR3 reads CASSSKLAGGPQDTQYF. CDR3 bases: TGCGCCAGCAGCTCAAAACTAGCGGGAGGGCCTCAAGATACGCAGTATTTT.

The gene calls are TRBV15 and TRBJ1-5; a possible D gene is TRBD1 (5 bases). Between the trimmed V and J ends, which lost 8 bases and 3 bases, there was a span of 11 bases. The CDR3 length is 13 residues. Per germline, CDR1 LNHNV and CDR2 YYDKDF (reference sequence). Written as DNA, the CDR3 is TGTGCCACCGGGGCACACTCCAATCAGCCCCAGCATTTT. As protein: CATGAHSNQPQHF.

The chain combines TRBV5-1 with TRBJ2-3; the D is unclear. This CDR3 spans 14 amino acids. V lost 0 bases and J 3 bases, leaving 8 bases between the germline ends. Germline lookup yields CDR1 SGHRS and CDR2 YFSETQ. The DNA of the CDR3 is TGCGCCAGCAGCTTGGGGGGAATGACAGATACGCAGTATTTT. It specifies CASSLGGMTDTQYF. Full variable domain (remainder filled in from reference TRBV5-1 and TRBJ2-3): KAGVTQTPRYLIKTRGQQVTLSCSPISGHRSVSWYQQTPGQGLQFLFEYFSETQRNKGNFPGRFSGRQFSNSRSEMNVSTLELGDSALYLCASSLGGMTDTQYFGPGTRLTVL.

This sequence joins TRBV29-1 and TRBJ2-7; D remains ambiguous. Germline loops: CDR1 SQVTM, CDR2 ANQGSEA. This CDR3 is 13 amino acids long. Trimming removed 0 bases at V and 3 bases at J, with 9 bases between. In DNA form, the CDR3 reads TGCAGCGTTGAAGACGGGTCCCTCTACGAGCAGTACTTC. Translation gives CSVEDGSLYEQYF.

The chain's CDR3 is CASSPQSGLAGGRGEQYF. DNA for the CDR3: TGTGCCAGCAGCCCCCAGTCCGGACTAGCGGGAGGCCGGGGCGAGCAGTACTTC. The chain uses TRBV2 and TRBJ2-7; TRBD2 matches at 14 bases. V lost 6 bases and J lost 6; bases outside the gene matches: 16. Germline CDR1 SNHLY, CDR2 FYNNEI. The CDR3 runs 18 residues. Full variable domain (rest looked up from reference TRBV2 and TRBJ2-7): EPEVTQTPSHQVTQMGQEVILRCVPISNHLYFYWYRQILGQKVEFLVSFYNNEISEKSEIFDDQFSVERPDGSNFTLKIRSTKLEDSAMYFCASSPQSGLAGGRGEQYFGPGTRLTVT.

The V call is TRBV5-4, the J call TRBJ2-5; D remains unclear. Trimming shortened V by 0 bases and J by 2 bases, and 8 bases separated the two germline ends. Germline V gives CDR1 SGHNT, CDR2 YYREEE (reference sequence). The CDR3 loop spans 14 amino acids. CDR3 region: CASSLDNGQETQYF. As DNA, the CDR3 is TGTGCCAGCAGCTTGGACAACGGTCAAGAGACCCAGTACTTC.

The V call is TRBV5-3, the J call TRBJ2-7; 9 bases match TRBD2. TRBV5-3 is labeled an ORF, and its function is uncertain. J lost 2 bases, V lost 0 bases, and 6 bases had no gene match. The length of the CDR3 is 16 residues. The chain's CDR3 is CARSLVARGRAYEQYF. CDR3 nucleotide sequence: TGTGCCAGAAGCTTGGTTGCCCGCGGGAGGGCCTACGAGCAGTACTTC.

This chain links TRBV7-9 with TRBJ1-5, with 8 bases identical to TRBD1. CDR1 and CDR2 (germline): SEHNR, FQNEAQ (reference sequence). With 5 bases clipped from V and 4 bases from J, the junction kept 7 bases outside the gene matches. The CDR3 has 15 amino acids. CDR3 nucleotides: TGTGCCAGCAGCAATTCGAACAGGGGGAATCAGCCCCAGCATTTT. Its protein product is CASSNSNRGNQPQHF.

The rearrangement joins TRBV5-1 to TRBJ1-3; possible D gene TRBD1, 6 bases. This CDR3 has 18 amino acids. CDR1 and CDR2 from the germline V gene are SGHRS and YFSETQ. The V end was cut by 2 bases, the J end by 1 base, with 19 bases between. The CDR3 nucleotides are TGCGCCAGCAGCTTAGGGGGGCTCTATACACCTTCTGGAAACACCATATATTTT. Its protein product is CASSLGGLYTPSGNTIYF. Full variable domain (missing parts from reference TRBV5-1 and TRBJ1-3): KAGVTQTPRYLIKTRGQQVTLSCSPISGHRSVSWYQQTPGQGLQFLFEYFSETQRNKGNFPGRFSGRQFSNSRSEMNVSTLELGDSALYLCASSLGGLYTPSGNTIYFGEGSWLTVV.

CDR3 region: CASSATSGRLYEQYF. The CDR3 DNA is TGTGCCAGCAGCGCGACCAGCGGGAGGCTATACGAGCAGTACTTC. The rearrangement joins TRBV28 to TRBJ2-7, with 9 bases matching TRBD2. V was pared by 6 bases and J by 4 bases, with 10 bases of the junction left unmatched. Looked up from germline, CDR1 is MDHEN and CDR2 is SYDVKM. This CDR3 has 15 amino acids.

The rearrangement joins TRBV7-8 to TRBJ2-5; 8 bases line up with TRBD2. The length of the CDR3 is 15 residues. CDR1 SGHVS and CDR2 FQNEAQ come from the germline V gene. V was pared by 2 bases and J by 2 bases, with 4 bases of the junction left unmatched. The DNA of the CDR3 is TGTGCCAGCAGCTTATGGACTAGCTCTCAAGAGACCCAGTACTTC. Protein sequence: CASSLWTSSQETQYF.

The V gene is TRBV7-9, the J gene TRBJ2-7; unclear D gene. The V and J ends lost 3 bases and 4 bases respectively, with 10 bases between them. Germline V lookup: CDR1 SEHNR, CDR2 FQNEAQ (reference sequence). This CDR3 region has 13 residues. The CDR3 loop is CASSFRAGYEQYF. The CDR3 DNA reads TGTGCCAGCAGCTTTAGGGCTGGGTACGAGCAGTACTTC. The full variable domain, its missing parts supplied by reference TRBV7-9 and TRBJ2-7, is DTGVSQNPRHKITKRGQNVTFRCDPISEHNRLYWYRQTLGQGPEFLTYFQNEAQLEKSRLLSDRFSAERPKGSFSTLEIQRTEQGDSAMYLCASSFRAGYEQYFGPGTRLTVT.

CDR3 region: CASSELMNTEAFF. The DNA for the CDR3 is TGTGCCAGCAGTGAACTAATGAACACTGAAGCTTTCTTT. This rearrangement joins TRBV2 to TRBJ1-1; D is unclear. This CDR3 has 13 amino acids. Trimming stripped 2 bases from V and 0 bases from J, with 4 bases between. The V gene's germline CDR1 is SNHLY and CDR2 FYNNEI.

This clone showed up just once. The genes are TRBV30 and TRBJ2-7, with D unresolved. In germline, CDR1 is GTSNPN, CDR2 SVGIG (reference sequence). The ends were cut back, 3 bases at V and 0 bases at J, with 15 bases in the middle. The CDR3 covers 15 residues. CDR3 in DNA: TGTGCCTGGAGAGGCAGAACTTTAAGCTCCTACGAGCAGTACTTC. This encodes CAWRGRTLSSYEQYF.

This chain connects TRBV28 to TRBJ1-2; D is ambiguous. Germline CDR1 MDHEN, CDR2 SYDVKM. The CDR3 contains 13 residues. Trimming removed 8 bases from V and 4 bases from J, with 14 bases in between. CDR3 in amino acids: CASSSDLGYGYTF. CDR3 coding DNA: TGTGCCAGCTCCTCCGACCTGGGCTATGGCTACACCTTC.

Regarding this clone: Within the sample, other DNA sequences also encode this same CDR3. This sequence joins TRBV27 and TRBJ2-2; D is unclear. This CDR3 spans 12 amino acids. Germline CDR1 MNHEY, CDR2 SMNVEV (reference sequence). Trimming stripped 3 bases from V and 7 bases from J, with 6 bases between. The CDR3 coding sequence is TGTGCCAGCAGTTTCTTGGGCGGGGAGCTGTTTTTT. Amino acid sequence: CASSFLGGELFF.

The rearrangement joins TRBV5-1 to TRBJ1-3; 7 bases are a match to TRBD1. This CDR3 contains 16 residues. Germline loops: CDR1 SGHRS, CDR2 YFSETQ. With 4 bases clipped from V and 2 bases from J, the junction kept 9 bases outside the gene matches. CDR3 in DNA: TGCGCCAGCAGCCCCCAGGGGGGAGATCCTGGAAACACCATATATTTT. Translation: CASSPQGGDPGNTIYF.

This sequence joins TRBV5-1 and TRBJ1-1; D is unclear. The germline V gene has CDR1 SGHRS and CDR2 YFSETQ. Trimming shortened V by 4 bases and J by 2 bases, and 9 bases separated the two germline ends. The CDR3 length is 13 residues. CDR3 loop: CASSLLFNTEAFF. The DNA of the CDR3 is TGCGCCAGCAGCCTTCTGTTCAACACTGAAGCTTTCTTT. Combining the CDR3 with reference TRBV5-1 and TRBJ1-1 gives the whole variable domain KAGVTQTPRYLIKTRGQQVTLSCSPISGHRSVSWYQQTPGQGLQFLFEYFSETQRNKGNFPGRFSGRQFSNSRSEMNVSTLELGDSALYLCASSLLFNTEAFFGQGTRLTVV.

The chain uses TRBV27 and TRBJ2-7; 10 bases are a match to TRBD1. The CDR3 has 14 amino acids. Germline V gene lookup returns CDR1 MNHEY and CDR2 SMNVEV (reference sequence). V dropped 6 bases and J dropped 6; count of bases not matched to a gene: 8. As DNA, the CDR3 is TGTGCCAGCAGGAGGACAGGGGGGCCAACCGAGCAGTACTTC. Its protein is CASRRTGGPTEQYF.

The chain uses TRBV6-5 and TRBJ1-4; possibly TRBD1 for D (5 bases). Trimming shortened V by 6 bases and J by 8 bases, and 16 bases separated the two germline ends. CDR1 and CDR2 from the germline V gene are MNHEY and SVGAGI. The CDR3 totals 14 residues. CDR3 in amino acids: CASSLSGPREKLFF. CDR3 bases: TGTGCCAGCAGCCTTTCGGGACCGCGGGAAAAACTGTTTTTT.

The chain couples TRBV6-1 to TRBJ1-5; D unresolved. The V gene lost 2 bases and the J gene lost 4 bases, with 18 bases spanning the gap. The CDR3 sequence is 17 residues long. Germline loops: CDR1 MNHNS, CDR2 SASEGT. In DNA form, the CDR3 reads TGTGCCAGCAGTGAACAGAGAGAGGCCCATCTTAATCAGCCCCAGCATTTT. This translates into CASSEQREAHLNQPQHF.

The rearrangement links TRBV29-1 to TRBJ2-7; D remains ambiguous. The germline CDR1 and CDR2 sequences are SQVTM and ANQGSEA. The CDR3 extends over 14 amino acids. V was trimmed by 5 bases and J by 9 bases, leaving 23 bases between them. The CDR3 nucleotides are TGCAGCGTTTTAAAGAACGGAATGGCAGAAGGGCAGTACTTC. It is translated as CSVLKNGMAEGQYF.

The CDR3 region is CASSEIGEGYEQYF. The CDR3 DNA sequence: TGTGCCAGCAGCGAGATAGGGGAAGGCTACGAGCAGTACTTC. This rearrangement joins TRBV6-1 to TRBJ2-7; D possibly corresponds to TRBD1 (5 bases). This CDR3 spans 14 amino acids. CDR1 is MNHNS, CDR2 SASEGT, per germline. Trimming took 6 bases from V and 3 from J, leaving 15 bases between them.

The CDR3 sequence is CASRGRHVNQPQHF. CDR3 in DNA: TGTGCCAGCAGGGGACGGCACGTCAATCAGCCCCAGCATTTT. V usage is TRBV5-5 and J usage is TRBJ1-5; TRBD1 might be the D (5 bases). V was trimmed by 5 bases and J by 3 bases, leaving 12 bases between them. The CDR3 runs to 14 residues. The V gene's germline CDR1 is SGHKS and CDR2 YYEKEE (reference sequence).

The CDR3 sequence is CASSLKGDGSSVYEQYF. In DNA form, the CDR3 reads TGTGCCAGCAGCTTAAAGGGGGACGGGAGTAGTGTCTACGAGCAGTACTTC. The V gene is TRBV7-9, the J gene TRBJ2-7, with D possibly being TRBD1 or TRBD2 (6 bases each). The germline CDR1 and CDR2 sequences are SEHNR and FQNEAQ (reference sequence). Trimming removed 2 bases from V and 3 bases from J, with 20 bases in between. The CDR3 loop spans 17 amino acids.

The chain carries TRBV19 and TRBJ2-7; 12 bases map to TRBD2. Germline CDR1 LNHDA, CDR2 SQIVND (reference sequence). The CDR3 is 14 amino acids. Trimming took 6 bases from V and 6 from J; bases not matched to a gene: 6. Here the CDR3 reads CASSRTSGTGEQYF. The CDR3 DNA follows: TGTGCCAGTAGCCGGACTAGCGGGACCGGCGAGCAGTACTTC.